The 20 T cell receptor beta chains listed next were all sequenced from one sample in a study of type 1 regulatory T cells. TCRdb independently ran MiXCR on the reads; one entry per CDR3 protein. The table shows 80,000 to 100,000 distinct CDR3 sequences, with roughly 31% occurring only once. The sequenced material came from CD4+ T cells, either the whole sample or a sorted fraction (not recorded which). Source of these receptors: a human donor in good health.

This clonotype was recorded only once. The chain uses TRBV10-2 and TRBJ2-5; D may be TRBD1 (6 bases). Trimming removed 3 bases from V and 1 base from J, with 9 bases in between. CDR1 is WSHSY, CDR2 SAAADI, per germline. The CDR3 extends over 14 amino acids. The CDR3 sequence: CASSDSRGQETQYF. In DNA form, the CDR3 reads TGCGCCAGCAGTGACTCCAGGGGCCAAGAGACCCAGTACTTC.

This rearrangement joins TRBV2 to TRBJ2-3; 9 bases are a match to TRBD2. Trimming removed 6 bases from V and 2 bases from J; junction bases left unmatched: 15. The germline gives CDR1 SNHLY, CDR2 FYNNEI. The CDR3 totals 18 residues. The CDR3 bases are TGTGCCAGCAGGGTAGTCCTCCAGACTAGCGGAATCACAGATACGCAGTATTTT. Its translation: CASRVVLQTSGITDTQYF.

The CDR3 is CASSLAAGTSTDTQYF. CDR3 nucleotides: TGTGCCAGCAGCTTAGCAGCGGGGACATCCACAGATACGCAGTATTTT. The chain joins TRBV11-3 to TRBJ2-3, with a possible D match to TRBD2 (7 bases). Germline values: CDR1 SGHNT, CDR2 YENEEA. Trimming pared 1 base from V and 2 bases from J, leaving 13 bases between. The CDR3 covers 16 residues.

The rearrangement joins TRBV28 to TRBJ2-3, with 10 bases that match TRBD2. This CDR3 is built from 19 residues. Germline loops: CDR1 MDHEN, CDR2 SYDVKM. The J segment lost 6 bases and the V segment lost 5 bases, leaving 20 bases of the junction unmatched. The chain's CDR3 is CASSALELRSGRARDTQYF. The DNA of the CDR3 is TGTGCCAGCAGTGCCCTGGAATTAAGGAGCGGGAGGGCCAGGGATACGCAGTATTTT.

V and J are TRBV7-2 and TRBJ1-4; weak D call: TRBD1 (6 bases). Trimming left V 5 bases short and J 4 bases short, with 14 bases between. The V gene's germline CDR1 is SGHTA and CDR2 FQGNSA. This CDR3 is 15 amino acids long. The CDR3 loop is CASSTGRSFNEKLFF. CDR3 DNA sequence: TGTGCCAGCAGCACAGGGCGGTCGTTTAATGAAAAACTGTTTTTT.

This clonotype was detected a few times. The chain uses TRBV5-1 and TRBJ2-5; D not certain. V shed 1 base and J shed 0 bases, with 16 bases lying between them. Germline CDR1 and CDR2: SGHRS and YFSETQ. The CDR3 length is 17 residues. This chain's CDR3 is CASSLYGSKTYQETQYF. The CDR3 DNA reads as TGCGCCAGCAGCTTGTATGGCAGTAAGACCTACCAAGAGACCCAGTACTTC. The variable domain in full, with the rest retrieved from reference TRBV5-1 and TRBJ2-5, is KAGVTQTPRYLIKTRGQQVTLSCSPISGHRSVSWYQQTPGQGLQFLFEYFSETQRNKGNFPGRFSGRQFSNSRSEMNVSTLELGDSALYLCASSLYGSKTYQETQYFGPGTRLLVL.

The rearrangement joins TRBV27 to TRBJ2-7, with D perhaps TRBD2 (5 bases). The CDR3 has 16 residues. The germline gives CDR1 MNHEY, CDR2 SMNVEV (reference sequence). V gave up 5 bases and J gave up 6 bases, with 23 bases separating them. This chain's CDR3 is CASSGRFTQGGFEQYF. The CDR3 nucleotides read TGTGCCAGCAGTGGCCGATTTACCCAAGGAGGTTTCGAGCAGTACTTC.

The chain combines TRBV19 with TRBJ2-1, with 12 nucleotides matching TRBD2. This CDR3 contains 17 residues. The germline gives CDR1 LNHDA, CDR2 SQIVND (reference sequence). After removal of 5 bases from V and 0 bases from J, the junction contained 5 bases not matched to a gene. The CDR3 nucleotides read TGTGCCAGTAGTGGAAGGACTAGCGGGGCCTCCTACAATGAGCAGTTCTTC. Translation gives CASSGRTSGASYNEQFF.

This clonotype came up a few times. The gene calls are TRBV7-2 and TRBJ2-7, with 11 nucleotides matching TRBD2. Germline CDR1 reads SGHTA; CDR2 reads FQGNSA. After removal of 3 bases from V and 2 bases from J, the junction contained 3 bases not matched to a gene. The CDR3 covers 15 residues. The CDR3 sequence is CASSLRLAGTYEQYF. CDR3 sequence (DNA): TGTGCCAGCAGCTTGCGACTAGCGGGAACCTACGAGCAGTACTTC.

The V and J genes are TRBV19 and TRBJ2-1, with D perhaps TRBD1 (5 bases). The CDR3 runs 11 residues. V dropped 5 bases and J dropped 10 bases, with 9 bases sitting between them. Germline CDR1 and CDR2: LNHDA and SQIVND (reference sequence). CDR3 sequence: CASSWGDEQFF. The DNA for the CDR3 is TGTGCCAGTAGTTGGGGCGACGAGCAGTTCTTC.

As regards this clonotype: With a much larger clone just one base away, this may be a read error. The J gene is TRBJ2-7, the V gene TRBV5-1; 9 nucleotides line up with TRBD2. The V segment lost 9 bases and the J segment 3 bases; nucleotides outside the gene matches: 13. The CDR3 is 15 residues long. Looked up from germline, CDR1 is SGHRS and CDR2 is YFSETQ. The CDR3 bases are TGCGCCAACACCGGGGTGGCTAGCGGGATCTACGAGCAGTACTTC. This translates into CANTGVASGIYEQYF. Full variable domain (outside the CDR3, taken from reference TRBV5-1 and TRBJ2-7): KAGVTQTPRYLIKTRGQQVTLSCSPISGHRSVSWYQQTPGQGLQFLFEYFSETQRNKGNFPGRFSGRQFSNSRSEMNVSTLELGDSALYLCANTGVASGIYEQYFGPGTRLTVT.

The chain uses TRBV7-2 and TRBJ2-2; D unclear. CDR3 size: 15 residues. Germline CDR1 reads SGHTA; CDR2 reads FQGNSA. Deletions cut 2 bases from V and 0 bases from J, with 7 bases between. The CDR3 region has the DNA TGTGCCAGCAGCTTACTACTAACGAACACCGGGGAGCTGTTTTTT. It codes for CASSLLLTNTGELFF.

CDR3 in amino acids: CSVRGQGYNEQFF. The CDR3 nucleotides read TGCAGCGTCCGTGGACAGGGATACAATGAGCAGTTCTTC. The rearrangement joins TRBV29-1 to TRBJ2-1, with 8 bases aligning to TRBD1. The CDR3 has 13 amino acids. Germline lookup yields CDR1 SQVTM and CDR2 ANQGSEA. V lost 6 bases to trimming and J lost 4 bases; unmatched junction nucleotides: 5.

CDR3 sequence reads: CSAGDFNEQFF. The CDR3 coding sequence is TGCAGCGCCGGGGACTTTAATGAGCAGTTCTTC. The chain links TRBV29-1 to TRBJ2-1; perhaps TRBD2 as D (6 bases). The CDR3 is 11 amino acids. V lost 7 bases and J 7 bases, leaving 11 bases between the germline ends. Germline V gives CDR1 SQVTM, CDR2 ANQGSEA.

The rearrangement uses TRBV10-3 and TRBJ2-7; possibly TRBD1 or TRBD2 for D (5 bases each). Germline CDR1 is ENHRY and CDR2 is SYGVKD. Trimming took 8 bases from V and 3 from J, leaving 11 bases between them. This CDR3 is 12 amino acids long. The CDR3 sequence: CAIGGNDYEQYF. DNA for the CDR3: TGTGCCATCGGGGGAAATGACTACGAGCAGTACTTC.

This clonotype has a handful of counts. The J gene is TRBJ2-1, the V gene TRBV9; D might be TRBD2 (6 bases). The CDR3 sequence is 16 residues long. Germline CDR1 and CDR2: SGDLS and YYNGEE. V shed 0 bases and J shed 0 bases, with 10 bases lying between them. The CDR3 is CASSVEEGSSYNEQFF. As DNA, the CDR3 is TGTGCCAGCAGCGTAGAGGAGGGAAGCTCCTACAATGAGCAGTTCTTC. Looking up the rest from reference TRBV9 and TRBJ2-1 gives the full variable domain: DSGVTQTPKHLITATGQRVTLRCSPRSGDLSVYWYQQSLDQGLQFLIQYYNGEERAKGNILERFSAQQFPDLHSELNLSSLELGDSALYFCASSVEEGSSYNEQFFGPGTRLTVL.

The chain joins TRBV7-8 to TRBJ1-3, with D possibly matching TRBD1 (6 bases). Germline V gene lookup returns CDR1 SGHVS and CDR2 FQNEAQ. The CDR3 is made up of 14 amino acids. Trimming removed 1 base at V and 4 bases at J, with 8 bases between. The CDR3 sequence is CASSLDDRGNTIYF. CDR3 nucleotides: TGTGCCAGCAGCTTAGATGACAGGGGAAACACCATATATTTT.

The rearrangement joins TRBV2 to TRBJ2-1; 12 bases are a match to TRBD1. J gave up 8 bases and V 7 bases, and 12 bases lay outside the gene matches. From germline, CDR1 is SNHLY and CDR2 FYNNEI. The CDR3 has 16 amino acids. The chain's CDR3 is CASTFTGTGGSDEQFF. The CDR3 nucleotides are TGTGCCAGCACCTTTACCGGGACAGGGGGCTCTGATGAGCAGTTCTTC.

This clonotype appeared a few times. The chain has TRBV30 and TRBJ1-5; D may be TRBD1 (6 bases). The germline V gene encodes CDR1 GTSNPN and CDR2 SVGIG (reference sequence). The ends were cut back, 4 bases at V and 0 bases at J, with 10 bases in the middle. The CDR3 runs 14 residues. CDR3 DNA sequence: TGTGCCTGGAATACAGGGAGTAGCAATCAGCCCCAGCATTTT. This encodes CAWNTGSSNQPQHF.

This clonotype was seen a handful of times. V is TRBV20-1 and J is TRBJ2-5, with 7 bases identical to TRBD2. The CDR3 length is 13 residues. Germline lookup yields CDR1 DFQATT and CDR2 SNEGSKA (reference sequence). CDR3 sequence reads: CTVGLAEEETQYF. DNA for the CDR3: TGCACCGTTGGGCTAGCGGAGGAAGAGACCCAGTACTTC.